A selection of T cell receptor beta chains follows, all from one sample in a study of cytomegalovirus exposure and HLA in healthy donors. Some clones are missing from TCRdb's copy, which holds only in-frame ones; the method was immunoSEQ multiplex PCR. The table includes 120,000 or so clones, about 73% detected once. The sequenced sample consisted of PBMCs. These receptors were obtained from a woman aged 45-65 years in good health and CMV-seropositive. CDR3s include the opening cysteine and the closing phenylalanine or tryptophan. D genes are given only for firm matches. Some rows have no size entry. The others give once, few or many, or a class for an expanded clone.

TRBJ2-1	TRBV6-5	.	TRBD1	CASSRDRGKDNEQFF	TGTGCCAGCAGCAGAGACAGGGGGAAAGACAATGAGCAGTTCTTC
TRBJ2-5	TRBV18	.	TRBD1	CASSSSTGVQETQYF	TGTGCCAGCTCATCTTCGACAGGGGTCCAAGAGACCCAGTACTTC
TRBJ2-7	TRBV5-1	.	.	CASSLVLGAYEQYF	TGCGCCAGCAGCTTGGTACTCGGGGCCTACGAGCAGTACTTC
TRBJ1-2	TRBV6-5	once	TRBD1	CASSRTGDGYTF	TGTGCCAGCAGTAGAACAGGGGATGGCTACACCTTC
TRBJ2-1	TRBV7-9	.	.	CASSLLGGPNDEQFF	TGTGCCAGCAGCTTATTGGGGGGGCCGAACGATGAGCAGTTCTTC
TRBJ2-1	TRBV29-1	.	.	CSLEPPTLLTYNEQFF	TGCAGCCTTGAGCCCCCGACTCTCCTAACCTACAATGAGCAGTTCTTC
TRBJ1-4	TRBV15	.	.	CATSRDPTTGVALFF	TGTGCCACCAGCAGAGATCCCACGACAGGTGTAGCTCTGTTTTTT
TRBJ2-7	TRBV10-3	.	.	CAISDTDWAAYEQYF	TGTGCCATCAGTGATACCGATTGGGCCGCCTACGAGCAGTACTTC
TRBJ2-1	TRBV7-6	.	TRBD1	CASSRSNRGNEQFF	TGTGCCAGCAGCCGATCCAACAGGGGCAATGAGCAGTTCTTC
TRBJ2-5	TRBV5-1	.	TRBD2	CASNVGGYQETQYF	TGCGCCAGCAACGTCGGGGGGTACCAAGAGACCCAGTACTTC
TRBJ1-1	TRBV5-4	.	.	CASTLNAQEAFF	TGTGCCAGCACCTTGAACGCTCAGGAAGCTTTCTTT
TRBJ2-7	TRBV5-4	few	TRBD1	CASSLGGTGNYEQYF	TGTGCCAGCAGCTTGGGCGGGACAGGGAACTACGAGCAGTACTTC
TRBJ2-3	TRBV7-6	few	.	CASSLRTTSTDTQYF	TGTGCCAGCAGCTTAAGGACTACTAGCACAGATACGCAGTATTTT
TRBJ1-1	TRBV11-2	.	.	CASSLQGDTEAFF	TGTGCCAGCAGCCTACAGGGTGACACTGAAGCTTTCTTT
TRBJ1-4	TRBV11-3	.	TRBD1	CASRGQGRNEKLFF	TGTGCCAGCAGGGGACAGGGTCGAAATGAAAAACTGTTTTTT
TRBJ2-3	TRBV18	.	.	CASSSGHSNTDTQYF	TGTGCCAGCTCTTCGGGACACAGCAACACAGATACGCAGTATTTT